The 29 T cell receptor beta chains below were found in one sample sequenced in a study of regulatory T cells in long-lasting Graves disease. The time point was: newly diagnosed GD, antithyroid drugs for less than 3 months. Isolated PBMC RNA provided the starting material for the TCR library. The authors built TCR beta libraries using iRepertoire HTBI primers and Arm-PCR of CDR3 regions. One entry per CDR3 protein, called by TCRdb with MiXCR from the multiplex PCR reads. The data hold around 500,000 distinct CDR3 sequences, with around 15% observed a single time. The sample also formed part of further work on T cells in Graves' hyperthyroidism and ophthalmopathy.

Specimen: peripheral blood mononuclear cells (PBMCs), collected at new diagnosis, from a patient treated with antithyroid drugs. The receptors here all came from a middle-aged woman with Graves disease.

This clonotype was seen many times. V gene TRBV6-1 combines with J gene TRBJ2-5; D is tentatively TRBD1 or TRBD2 (5 bases each). Trimming shortened V by 8 bases and J by 2 bases, and 12 bases separated the two germline ends. CDR1 is MNHNS and CDR2 is SASEGT in the germline V gene. CDR3 length: 13 residues. CDR3 in DNA: TGTGCCAGCCGAGAGGGGAGTCAAGAGACCCAGTACTTC. Translation gives CASREGSQETQYF.

This clonotype was seen at least ten times. CDR3 sequence reads: CASSWTGTNTGELFF. DNA of the CDR3: TGCGCCAGCAGCTGGACAGGGACGAACACCGGGGAGCTGTTTTTT. The V gene is TRBV5-1, the J gene TRBJ2-2; 8 nucleotides match TRBD1. V was clipped by 3 bases and J by 0 bases; unmatched bases: 1. Germline assignment: CDR1 SGHRS and CDR2 YFSETQ. CDR3 length: 15 amino acids.

The rearrangement uses TRBV7-9 and TRBJ1-4; maybe TRBD1 (5 bases). This CDR3 has 15 residues. The V gene's germline CDR1 is SEHNR and CDR2 FQNEAQ (reference sequence). Deletions cut 7 bases from V and 0 bases from J, with 12 bases between. The CDR3 sequence: CASTGAVATNEKLFF. The DNA of the CDR3 is TGTGCCAGCACTGGGGCGGTAGCAACTAATGAAAAACTGTTTTTT.

In the case of this clonotype: Being one base from a much bigger clone, this may be a read error. The V and J genes are TRBV2 and TRBJ1-5, with D uncertain. V was shortened by 8 bases and J by 6 bases, with 20 bases between the two germline ends. Germline-derived CDR1 and CDR2 are SNHLY and FYNNEI. This CDR3 contains 15 residues. The CDR3 region is CASGRLDSSFQPQHF. The CDR3 nucleotides are TGTGCCAGCGGGCGTTTAGATAGTAGCTTTCAGCCCCAGCATTTT.

This clonotype occurred a few times. This rearrangement joins TRBV3-1 to TRBJ1-2, with TRBD1 matching over 8 bases. CDR3 length: 15 amino acids. V lost 5 bases and J lost 5; bases outside the gene matches: 10. Germline-derived CDR1 and CDR2 are LGHDT and YNNKEL (reference sequence). The CDR3 loop reads CASSRTNQGAYGYTF. The CDR3 DNA reads as TGTGCCAGCAGCAGGACAAATCAGGGGGCGTATGGCTACACCTTC.

This clonotype was observed a few times. The chain joins TRBV6-4 to TRBJ1-3, with TRBD1 matching 12 bases. From germline, CDR1 is MRHNA and CDR2 SNTAGT. This CDR3 has 19 residues. With V trimmed by 6 bases and J by 4 bases, 16 bases remained unmatched. The CDR3 DNA reads as TGTGCCAGCAGCCTGGGACAGGGGGCGAACGGAGGACGGGGAAACACCATATATTTT. Translating it yields CASSLGQGANGGRGNTIYF.

In its sample, this clonotype was seen many times. CDR3 sequence: CASGETNTEAFF. The CDR3 nucleotides read TGTGCCTCGGGGGAGACTAACACTGAAGCTTTCTTT. This chain links TRBV28 with TRBJ1-1, with D possibly matching TRBD1 (5 bases). CDR3 length equals 12 residues. Trimming removed 11 bases from V and 2 bases from J, with 12 bases in between. Germline loops: CDR1 MDHEN, CDR2 SYDVKM.

The J gene is TRBJ1-4, the V gene TRBV9; D is perhaps TRBD1 (6 bases). V lost 4 bases and J 5 bases, leaving 12 bases between the germline ends. Germline CDR1 SGDLS, CDR2 YYNGEE. CDR3 length: 14 amino acids. The CDR3 DNA follows: TGTGCCAGCAGCCCCCGACAGGCAAATGAAAAACTGTTTTTT. It codes for CASSPRQANEKLFF.

This clonotype was detected many times. J is TRBJ1-2 and V is TRBV2, with D hard to call. Per the germline V gene, CDR1 is SNHLY and CDR2 is FYNNEI. Trimming left V 4 bases short and J 8 bases short, with 11 bases between. CDR3 length: 12 residues. CDR3 residues: CASSAMGIGYTF. CDR3 nucleotides: TGTGCCAGCAGTGCTATGGGGATCGGCTACACCTTC.

This clonotype was observed a few times. In DNA form, the CDR3 reads TGTGCCAGCAGTGAATTCAGTGATTCACCCCTCCACTTT. This gives the protein CASSEFSDSPLHF. This chain links TRBV25-1 with TRBJ1-6; no clear D gene. Germline-derived CDR1 and CDR2 are MGHDK and SYGVNS. This CDR3 region has 13 residues. Trimming removed 1 base from V and 8 bases from J, with 6 bases in between.

There are a few counts of this clonotype. J is TRBJ2-3 and V is TRBV7-9; 8 bases are a match to TRBD2. The CDR3 is made up of 18 amino acids. The trim removed 1 base at V and 1 base at J, leaving 10 bases unmatched. Germline CDR1 and CDR2: SEHNR and FQNEAQ (reference sequence). CDR3 coding DNA: TGTGCCAGCAGCTTAGGAGTAGCGGGGAGCCGCGGCACAGATACGCAGTATTTT. Its translation is CASSLGVAGSRGTDTQYF.

This clonotype was counted many times. The CDR3 DNA sequence: TGTGCCAGCAGTTACCGGGAAGGTAATCAGCCCCAGCATTTT. Translation: CASSYREGNQPQHF. The genes are TRBV6-5 and TRBJ1-5; D is unclear. The CDR3 is made up of 14 amino acids. V was pared by 2 bases and J by 4 bases, with 9 bases between. Germline CDR1 is MNHEY and CDR2 is SVGAGI.

Of note for this clonotype: This likely stems from a read error, as it lies one base from a far larger clone. The chain employs TRBV14 and TRBJ2-3, with D possibly TRBD2 on 6 matching bases. Trimming stripped 4 bases from V and 5 bases from J, with 7 bases between. The germline V gene encodes CDR1 SGHDN and CDR2 FVKESK. There are 12 residues in the CDR3. In DNA form, the CDR3 reads TGTGCCAGCAGCCGAGCGGGAGATACGCAGTATTTT. Protein product: CASSRAGDTQYF.

The rearrangement joins TRBV4-1 to TRBJ1-5; TRBD1 matches at 7 bases. V was clipped by 4 bases and J by 3 bases; unmatched bases: 9. The CDR3 consists of 16 residues. Per germline, CDR1 MGHRA and CDR2 YSYEKL. This CDR3 is CASSPNTGANNQPQHF. As DNA, the CDR3 is TGCGCCAGCAGCCCGAATACAGGGGCAAACAATCAGCCCCAGCATTTT.

This clonotype was recorded many times. The chain recombines TRBV2 with TRBJ2-3; tentative D call: TRBD2 (6 bases). The V gene lost 6 bases and the J gene lost 6 bases, with 16 bases spanning the gap. CDR1 is SNHLY, CDR2 FYNNEI, per germline. This CDR3 region has 14 residues. This CDR3 reads CASSKASVRDTQYF. CDR3 coding DNA: TGTGCCAGCAGCAAAGCTAGCGTCCGGGATACGCAGTATTTT. The full variable domain, completed using reference TRBV2 and TRBJ2-3, is EPEVTQTPSHQVTQMGQEVILRCVPISNHLYFYWYRQILGQKVEFLVSFYNNEISEKSEIFDDQFSVERPDGSNFTLKIRSTKLEDSAMYFCASSKASVRDTQYFGPGTRLTVL.

The chain joins TRBV5-8 to TRBJ1-1; D may be TRBD1 (5 bases). This CDR3 has 14 residues. Germline CDR1 and CDR2: SGHTS and YDEGEE. Trimming removed 3 bases from V and 3 bases from J, with 12 bases in between. The CDR3 DNA is TGTGCCAGCAGCTGGACAAGGAGAGACACTGAAGCTTTCTTT. This codes for CASSWTRRDTEAFF.

This clonotype was counted ten times or more. The V gene is TRBV5-1, the J gene TRBJ2-7; 7 bases line up with TRBD2. The CDR3 runs 14 residues. Trimming cost V 4 bases and J 1 base; bases outside gene matches: 5. Germline CDR1 is SGHRS and CDR2 is YFSETQ. CDR3 loop: CASSPSAGSYEQYF. CDR3 bases: TGCGCCAGCAGCCCATCAGCGGGGTCCTACGAGCAGTACTTC.

The CDR3 coding sequence is TGTGCCAGTAGGCCGGGACGGCCTAATGAAAAACTGTTTTTT. Translated, it gives CASRPGRPNEKLFF. The J gene is TRBJ1-4, the V gene TRBV19; possibly TRBD1 for D (5 bases). Germline V gene lookup returns CDR1 LNHDA and CDR2 SQIVND (reference sequence). CDR3 length: 14 amino acids. The V end lost 6 bases, the J end lost 3 bases, and 11 bases lay between the germline ends.

The table lists this clonotype with many counts. V usage is TRBV6-5 and J usage is TRBJ1-1; D unresolved. This CDR3 comprises 15 residues. Trimming pared 0 bases from V and 1 base from J, leaving 9 bases between. Germline-derived CDR1 and CDR2 are MNHEY and SVGAGI. The CDR3 DNA follows: TGTGCCAGCAGTTACTCGCTCGACGGGAACACTGAAGCTTTCTTT. Its protein is CASSYSLDGNTEAFF.

This clonotype was counted many times. This chain uses TRBV10-3 with TRBJ1-1; D possibly corresponds to TRBD1 (5 bases). The V and J ends lost 6 bases and 5 bases respectively, with 10 bases between them. The germline V gene encodes CDR1 ENHRY and CDR2 SYGVKD. The CDR3 has 12 amino acids. The CDR3 region is CAIRGGPTEAFF. The CDR3 DNA is TGTGCCATCAGGGGGGGACCAACTGAAGCTTTCTTT.

At least ten counts were recorded for this clonotype. Here the CDR3 reads CASTRMAGGFQRYGYTF. As DNA, the CDR3 is TGTGCCAGCACCCGCATGGCAGGGGGCTTCCAACGCTATGGCTACACCTTC. The chain joins TRBV6-1 to TRBJ1-2; 8 nucleotides align to TRBD1. J lost 4 bases, V lost 7 bases, and 17 bases had no gene match. The CDR3 runs 17 residues. Germline-derived CDR1 and CDR2 are MNHNS and SASEGT.

The CDR3 region is CASSLGSGAEKLFF. The CDR3 DNA reads as TGTGCCAGCAGCCTCGGGTCGGGTGCGGAAAAACTGTTTTTT. The V and J genes are TRBV3-1 and TRBJ1-4; D unresolved. Germline lookup yields CDR1 LGHDT and CDR2 YNNKEL (reference sequence). V was shortened by 4 bases and J by 8 bases, with 14 bases between the two germline ends. This CDR3 region has 14 residues.

The chain recombines TRBV20-1 with TRBJ2-3, with D maybe TRBD1 (6 bases). CDR3 length equals 15 residues. Germline V gives CDR1 DFQATT, CDR2 SNEGSKA (reference sequence). The V end was cut by 1 base, the J end by 1 base, with 12 bases between. Here the CDR3 DNA reads TGCAGTGCTAGAGTAAGGGACACCCGCACAGATACGCAGTATTTT. Its protein product is CSARVRDTRTDTQYF.

The chain couples TRBV3-1 to TRBJ1-2; D might be TRBD1 (6 bases). Germline V gene sequence: CDR1 LGHDT, CDR2 YNNKEL (reference sequence). Trimming removed 6 bases from V and 2 bases from J, with 10 bases in between. CDR3 length: 13 residues. CDR3 amino acids: CASSRGKNYGYTF. The CDR3 DNA follows: TGTGCCAGCAGTAGGGGGAAGAACTATGGCTACACCTTC.

This clonotype was seen ten or more times. This chain connects TRBV5-1 to TRBJ1-2, with D perhaps TRBD1 (6 bases). This CDR3 spans 14 amino acids. Germline values: CDR1 SGHRS, CDR2 YFSETQ. V dropped 4 bases and J dropped 8 bases, with 18 bases sitting between them. This CDR3 reads CASSVRGRGNGYTF. CDR3 nucleotides: TGCGCCAGCAGCGTCAGGGGAAGAGGGAACGGCTACACCTTC.

This clonotype occurred a few times. The genes are TRBV13 and TRBJ1-3; tentative D call: TRBD1 (6 bases). V was pared by 2 bases and J by 6 bases, with 17 bases between. The CDR3 extends over 16 amino acids. The germline V gene encodes CDR1 PRHDT and CDR2 FYEKMQ (reference sequence). The CDR3 DNA reads as TGTGCCAGCAGCTTAATACAGGGTTTTATAGAAAACACCATATATTTT. This gives the protein CASSLIQGFIENTIYF.

This clonotype showed up just a few times. Since a much larger clone is just one base distant, this may be a read error. The gene calls are TRBV12-3 or TRBV12-4 and TRBJ1-2; D unresolved. The CDR3 runs 13 residues. CDR3: CASTRRADYSYTF. The CDR3 DNA follows: TGTGCCAGCACCCGACGGGCGGACTATAGCTACACCTTC.

This clonotype was counted ten times or more. V and J are TRBV6-2 or TRBV6-3 and TRBJ2-1; weak D call: TRBD2 (5 bases). Trimming removed 5 bases at V and 0 bases at J, with 17 bases between. The V gene's germline CDR1 is MNHEY and CDR2 SVGEGT. The CDR3 contains 17 residues. The CDR3 sequence: CASSGGLSSSSYNEQFF. CDR3 DNA: TGTGCCAGCAGTGGAGGTTTGTCGTCGAGCTCCTACAATGAGCAGTTCTTC.

This clonotype was detected ten times or more. The rearrangement uses TRBV7-2 and TRBJ2-3, with TRBD1 matching 7 bases. Germline V gene sequence: CDR1 SGHTA, CDR2 FQGNSA. Germline trimming cut 5 bases from V and 2 bases from J; bases unmatched to any gene: 7. This CDR3 has 15 residues. CDR3 DNA sequence: TGTGCCAGCAGCAACTCGGGACAGCCCACAGATACGCAGTATTTT. This sequence encodes CASSNSGQPTDTQYF.